The T cell receptor (beta chain) under discussion was sequenced for a study of shared clonotypes between healthy human individuals. Study findings and constraints: Naive subsets tended to show greater estimated richness than memory subsets. Clonotype sharing across a handful of donors was observed for about 4.8% of naive CD4 clonotypes.

There are 12 residues in the CDR3. V was cut by 0 bases and J by 3 bases, with 4 bases left in between. Germline loops: CDR1 SGHRS, CDR2 YFSETQ. The data were produced by immunoSEQ multiplex PCR, yet TCRdb's version contains in-frame clones alone and is incomplete. The sample has around 1.1 million clones; around 78% are singletons. The sample holds many counts of this clone. Its specificity is not known. The identical CDR3 is also encoded by other nucleotide sequences in the sample. This TCR came from a man in his late teens or twenties in good health. Some clones in this sample may be carry-over from other donors' samples. The source material was memory CD4+ T cells from PBMCs. The sample's subset: CD45RA-negative fraction. The chain recombines TRBV5-1 with TRBJ2-7; no clear D gene. The CDR3 DNA reads TGCGCCAGCAGCTTGGACAACTACGAGCAGTACTTC. Translating it yields CASSLDNYEQYF.